Listed below are T cell receptor beta chains from one sample, sequenced in a study of blood T cell repertoires in COVID-19. The protocol was immunoSEQ multiplex PCR, while the TCRdb copy is restricted to in-frame clones and leaves out a portion. The sample lists about 97,000 clones, roughly 87% seen once, with 5% to 6.5% in the top ten. Sample: peripheral blood. Receptors were obtained from a woman aged 50 to 65 with COVID-19, enrolled during active disease. Each CDR3 is given with its conserved first and last residue. Each record gives: J gene, CDR3 length, D gene, V gene, CDR3 protein, CDR3 DNA. D genes are given only for firm matches.

J gene: TRBJ1-6; CDR3 length: 17; D gene: NA; V gene: TRBV14; CDR3 protein: CASSQRFRTAGNSPLHF; CDR3 DNA: TGTGCCAGCAGCCAAAGGTTTAGGACAGCAGGAAATTCACCCCTCCACTTT
J gene: TRBJ2-7; CDR3 length: 14; D gene: NA; V gene: TRBV6-5; CDR3 protein: CASRYTSVSYEQYF; CDR3 DNA: TGTGCCAGCAGGTATACGTCAGTTTCCTACGAGCAGTACTTC
J gene: TRBJ1-1; CDR3 length: 13; D gene: NA; V gene: TRBV7-2; CDR3 protein: CASSLESAAAAFF; CDR3 DNA: TGTGCCAGCAGCTTAGAATCGGCGGCCGCGGCTTTCTTT
J gene: TRBJ1-1; CDR3 length: 14; D gene: NA; V gene: TRBV6-5; CDR3 protein: CASSATMRVTEAFF; CDR3 DNA: TGTGCCAGCAGCGCCACGATGCGGGTTACTGAAGCTTTCTTT
J gene: TRBJ2-5; CDR3 length: 18; D gene: NA; V gene: TRBV6-1; CDR3 protein: CASSEDQGLWQAQETQYF; CDR3 DNA: TGTGCCAGCAGTGAAGATCAAGGTTTGTGGCAGGCCCAAGAGACCCAGTACTTC
J gene: TRBJ2-1; CDR3 length: 15; D gene: TRBD1; V gene: TRBV19; CDR3 protein: CASSPGTGGYDEQFF; CDR3 DNA: TGTGCCAGTAGTCCTGGGACAGGGGGCTACGATGAGCAGTTCTTC
J gene: TRBJ1-2; CDR3 length: 14; D gene: TRBD1; V gene: TRBV28; CDR3 protein: CASSPGQANYGYTF; CDR3 DNA: TGTGCCAGCAGTCCGGGACAGGCTAACTATGGCTACACCTTC
J gene: TRBJ1-2; CDR3 length: 13; D gene: NA; V gene: TRBV25-1; CDR3 protein: CASSVSRDYGYTF; CDR3 DNA: TGTGCCAGCAGTGTCTCCAGGGACTATGGCTACACCTTC
J gene: TRBJ2-3; CDR3 length: 15; D gene: NA; V gene: TRBV18; CDR3 protein: CASSPSYSRTDTQYF; CDR3 DNA: TGTGCCAGCTCTCCTTCATACTCCCGCACAGATACGCAGTATTTT
J gene: TRBJ2-3; CDR3 length: 14; D gene: NA; V gene: TRBV5-1; CDR3 protein: CASSYQDFTDTQYF; CDR3 DNA: TGCGCCAGCAGCTATCAGGATTTCACAGATACGCAGTATTTT
J gene: TRBJ1-4; CDR3 length: 14; D gene: NA; V gene: TRBV28; CDR3 protein: CASSLGRVVGKLFF; CDR3 DNA: TGTGCCAGCAGTTTGGGCAGGGTGGTCGGGAAACTGTTTTTT
J gene: TRBJ2-1; CDR3 length: 17; D gene: TRBD2; V gene: TRBV2; CDR3 protein: CASNGVLLAGGENEQFF; CDR3 DNA: TGTGCCAGCAACGGTGTCCTGCTAGCGGGGGGGGAAAATGAGCAGTTCTTC
J gene: TRBJ2-7; CDR3 length: 17; D gene: TRBD1; V gene: TRBV4-2; CDR3 protein: CASSKDRDRAYSYEQYF; CDR3 DNA: TGTGCCAGCAGCAAGGACCGGGACAGGGCTTACTCCTACGAGCAGTACTTC